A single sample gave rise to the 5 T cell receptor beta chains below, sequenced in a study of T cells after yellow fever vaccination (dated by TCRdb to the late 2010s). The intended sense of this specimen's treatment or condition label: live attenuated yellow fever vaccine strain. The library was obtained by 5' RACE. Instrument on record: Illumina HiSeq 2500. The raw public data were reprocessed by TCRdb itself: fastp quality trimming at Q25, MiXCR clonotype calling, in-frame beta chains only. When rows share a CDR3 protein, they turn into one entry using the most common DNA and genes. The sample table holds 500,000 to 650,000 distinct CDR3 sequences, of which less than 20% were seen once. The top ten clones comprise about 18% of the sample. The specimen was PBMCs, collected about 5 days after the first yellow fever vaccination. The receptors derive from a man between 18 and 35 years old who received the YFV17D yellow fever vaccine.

The CDR3 DNA sequence: TGCAGCGTTGAAGGCTTGACAGGCAATGAGCAGTTCTTC. As protein: CSVEGLTGNEQFF. The rearrangement links TRBV29-1 to TRBJ2-1, with D perhaps TRBD1 (6 bases). V lost 1 base and J lost 6, with 10 bases in between. The CDR3 is 13 residues long. The germline gives CDR1 SQVTM, CDR2 ANQGSEA.

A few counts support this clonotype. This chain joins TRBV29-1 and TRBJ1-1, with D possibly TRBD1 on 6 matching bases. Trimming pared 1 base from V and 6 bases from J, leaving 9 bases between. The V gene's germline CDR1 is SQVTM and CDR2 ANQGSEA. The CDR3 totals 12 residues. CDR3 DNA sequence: TGCAGCGTTGAAGGTGGGGGCGCTGAAGCTTTCTTT. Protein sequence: CSVEGGGAEAFF.

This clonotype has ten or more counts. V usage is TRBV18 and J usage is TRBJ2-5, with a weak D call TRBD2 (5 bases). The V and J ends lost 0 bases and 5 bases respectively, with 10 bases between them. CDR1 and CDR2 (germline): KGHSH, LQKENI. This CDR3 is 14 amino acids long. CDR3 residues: CASSPPASYETQYF. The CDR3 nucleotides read TGTGCCAGCTCACCACCGGCTAGCTATGAGACCCAGTACTTC.

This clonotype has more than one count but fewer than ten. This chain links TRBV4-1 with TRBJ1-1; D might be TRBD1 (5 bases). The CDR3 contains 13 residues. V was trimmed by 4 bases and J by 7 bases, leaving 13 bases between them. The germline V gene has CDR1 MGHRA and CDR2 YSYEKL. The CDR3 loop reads CASSLLGTLEAFF. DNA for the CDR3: TGCGCCAGCAGCCTCCTGGGGACCCTTGAAGCTTTCTTT.

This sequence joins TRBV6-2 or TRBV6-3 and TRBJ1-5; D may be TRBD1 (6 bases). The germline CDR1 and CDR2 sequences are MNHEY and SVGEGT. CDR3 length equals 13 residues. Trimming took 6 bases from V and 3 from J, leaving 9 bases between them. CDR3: CASRDSHNQPQHF. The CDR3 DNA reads TGTGCCAGCAGGGACAGCCACAATCAGCCCCAGCATTTT.